This T cell receptor beta chain is from a study of identical twins. Findings of the study overall: Within cord blood, abundant beta clonotypes carried fewer insertions, but memory repertoires showed no such trend.

This CDR3 has 15 residues. The V gene's germline CDR1 is LGHDT and CDR2 YNNKEL (reference sequence). The V end was cut by 1 base, the J end by 2 bases, with 11 bases between. All of the donors were Caucasians in good health. A universal primer site arose from template switching, and cDNA bore unique molecular identifiers. TCRdb analysed the 5' RACE reads with MiXCR anew, one entry per CDR3 protein. This table has 690,000 or so distinct CDR3 sequences, 8.5% to 9.5% appearing once. A note on this clonotype: Its matching antigen is unknown.

These records were also assigned to another study, of yellow fever vaccine responses in identical twins. That study adds: After vaccination, twins' T cell response reportedly seemed partly convergent, partly personalized.

The sample comprised PBMCs. The chain links TRBV3-1 to TRBJ2-5, with D perhaps being TRBD1 or TRBD2 (6 bases each). The sequence was collected from a young woman in good health. CDR3 sequence (DNA): TGTGCCAGCAGCCAAGCGGGAGACAGGCAAGAGACCCAGTACTTC. Its protein product is CASSQAGDRQETQYF.